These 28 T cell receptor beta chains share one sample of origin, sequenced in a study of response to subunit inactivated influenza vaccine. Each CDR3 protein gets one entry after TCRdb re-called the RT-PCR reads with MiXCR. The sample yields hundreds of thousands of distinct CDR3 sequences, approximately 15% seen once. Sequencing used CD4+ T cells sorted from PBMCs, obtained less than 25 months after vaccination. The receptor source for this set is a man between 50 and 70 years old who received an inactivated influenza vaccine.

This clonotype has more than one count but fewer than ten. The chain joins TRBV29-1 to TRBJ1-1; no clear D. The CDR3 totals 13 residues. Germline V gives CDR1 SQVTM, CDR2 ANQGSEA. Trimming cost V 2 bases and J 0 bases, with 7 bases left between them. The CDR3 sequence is CSVEYTVNTEAFF. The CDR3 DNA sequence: TGCAGCGTTGAATATACGGTGAACACTGAAGCTTTCTTT. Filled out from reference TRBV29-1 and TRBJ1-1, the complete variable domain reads SAVISQKPSRDICQRGTSLTIQCQVDSQVTMMFWYRQQPGQSLTLIATANQGSEATYESGFVIDKFPISRPNLTFSTLTVSNMSPEDSSIYLCSVEYTVNTEAFFGQGTRLTVV.

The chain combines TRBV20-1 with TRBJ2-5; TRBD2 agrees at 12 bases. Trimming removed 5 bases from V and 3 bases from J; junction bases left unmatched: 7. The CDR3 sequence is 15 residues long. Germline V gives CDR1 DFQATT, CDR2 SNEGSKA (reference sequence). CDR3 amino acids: CSAPATSGRKETQYF. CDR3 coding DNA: TGCAGTGCTCCCGCGACTAGCGGGAGAAAAGAGACCCAGTACTTC.

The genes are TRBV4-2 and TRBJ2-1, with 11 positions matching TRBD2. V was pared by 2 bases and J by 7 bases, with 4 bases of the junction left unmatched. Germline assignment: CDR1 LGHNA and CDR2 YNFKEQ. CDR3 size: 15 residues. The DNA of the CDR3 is TGTGCCAGCAGCCAATTTAGCGGGGGGGTGAATGAGCAGTTCTTC. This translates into CASSQFSGGVNEQFF.

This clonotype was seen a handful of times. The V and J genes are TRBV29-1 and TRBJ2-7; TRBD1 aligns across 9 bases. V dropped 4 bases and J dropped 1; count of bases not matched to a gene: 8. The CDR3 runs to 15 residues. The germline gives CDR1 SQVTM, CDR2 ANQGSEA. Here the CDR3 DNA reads TGCAGCGTTGGTTTTTGGGGACAGGGATCCTACGAGCAGTACTTC. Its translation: CSVGFWGQGSYEQYF.

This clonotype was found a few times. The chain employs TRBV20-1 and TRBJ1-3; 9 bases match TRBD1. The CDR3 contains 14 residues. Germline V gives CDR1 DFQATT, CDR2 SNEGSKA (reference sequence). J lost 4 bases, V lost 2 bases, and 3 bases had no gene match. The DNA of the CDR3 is TGCAGTGCTAGACGGGGGACAGGGGGAAACACCATATATTTT. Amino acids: CSARRGTGGNTIYF.

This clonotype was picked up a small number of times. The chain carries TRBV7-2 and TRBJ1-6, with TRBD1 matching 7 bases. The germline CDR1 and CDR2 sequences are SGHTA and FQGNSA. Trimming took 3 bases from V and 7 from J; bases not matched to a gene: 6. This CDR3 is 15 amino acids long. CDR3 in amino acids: CASSLGQLGNSPLHF. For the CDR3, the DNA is TGTGCCAGCAGCTTGGGACAGCTAGGGAATTCACCCCTCCACTTT.

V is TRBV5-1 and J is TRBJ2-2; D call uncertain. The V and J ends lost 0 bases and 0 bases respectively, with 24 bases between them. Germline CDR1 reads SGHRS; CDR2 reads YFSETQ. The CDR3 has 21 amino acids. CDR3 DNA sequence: TGCGCCAGCAGCTTGGCCGGGCAGAAGCATTCTCGCACCGCGAACACCGGGGAGCTGTTTTTT. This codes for CASSLAGQKHSRTANTGELFF.

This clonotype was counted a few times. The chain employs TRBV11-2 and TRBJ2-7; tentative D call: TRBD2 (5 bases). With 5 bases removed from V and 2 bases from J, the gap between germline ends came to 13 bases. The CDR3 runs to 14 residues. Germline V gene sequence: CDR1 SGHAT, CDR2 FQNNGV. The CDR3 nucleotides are TGTGCCAGCAGCCTCCACCGGGGTCCCTACGAGCAGTACTTC. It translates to CASSLHRGPYEQYF.

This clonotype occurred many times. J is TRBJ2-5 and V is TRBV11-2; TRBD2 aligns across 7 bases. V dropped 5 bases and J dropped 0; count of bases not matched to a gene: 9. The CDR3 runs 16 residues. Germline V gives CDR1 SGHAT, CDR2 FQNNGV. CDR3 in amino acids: CASSPAGTTNQETQYF. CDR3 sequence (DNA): TGTGCCAGCAGCCCTGCCGGGACTACGAACCAAGAGACCCAGTACTTC.

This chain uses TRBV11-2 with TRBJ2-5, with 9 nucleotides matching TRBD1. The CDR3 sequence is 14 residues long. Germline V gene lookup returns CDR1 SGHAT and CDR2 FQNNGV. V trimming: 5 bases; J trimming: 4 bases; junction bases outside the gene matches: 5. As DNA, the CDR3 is TGTGCCAGCAGCCGGACAGGGGCCTCAGAGACCCAGTACTTC. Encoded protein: CASSRTGASETQYF.

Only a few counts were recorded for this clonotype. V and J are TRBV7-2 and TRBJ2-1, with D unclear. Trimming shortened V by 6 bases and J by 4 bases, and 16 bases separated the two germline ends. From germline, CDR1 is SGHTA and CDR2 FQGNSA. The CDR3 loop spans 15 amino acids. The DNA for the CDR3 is TGTGCCAGCAGTCAAGGACCGATCCAATACAATGAGCAGTTCTTC. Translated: CASSQGPIQYNEQFF.

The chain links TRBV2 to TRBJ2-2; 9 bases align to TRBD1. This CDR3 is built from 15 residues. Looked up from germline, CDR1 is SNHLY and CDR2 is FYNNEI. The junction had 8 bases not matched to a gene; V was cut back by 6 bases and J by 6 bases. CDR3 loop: CASSILTGGSGELFF. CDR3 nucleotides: TGTGCCAGCAGCATATTAACAGGGGGCTCCGGGGAGCTGTTTTTT. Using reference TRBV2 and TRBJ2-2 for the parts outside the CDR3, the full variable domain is EPEVTQTPSHQVTQMGQEVILRCVPISNHLYFYWYRQILGQKVEFLVSFYNNEISEKSEIFDDQFSVERPDGSNFTLKIRSTKLEDSAMYFCASSILTGGSGELFFGEGSRLTVL.

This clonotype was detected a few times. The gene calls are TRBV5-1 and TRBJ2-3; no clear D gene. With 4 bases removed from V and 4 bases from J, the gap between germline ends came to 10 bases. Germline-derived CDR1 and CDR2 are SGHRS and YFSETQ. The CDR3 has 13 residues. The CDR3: CASSAAAADTQYF. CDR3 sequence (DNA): TGCGCCAGCAGCGCTGCCGCGGCAGATACGCAGTATTTT.

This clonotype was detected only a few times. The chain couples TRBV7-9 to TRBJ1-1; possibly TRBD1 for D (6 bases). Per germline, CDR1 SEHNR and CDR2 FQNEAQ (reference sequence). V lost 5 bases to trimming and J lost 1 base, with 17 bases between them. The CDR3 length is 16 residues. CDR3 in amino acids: CASSTSTGSGNTEAFF. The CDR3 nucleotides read TGTGCCAGCAGCACCAGTACAGGGTCTGGGAACACTGAAGCTTTCTTT.

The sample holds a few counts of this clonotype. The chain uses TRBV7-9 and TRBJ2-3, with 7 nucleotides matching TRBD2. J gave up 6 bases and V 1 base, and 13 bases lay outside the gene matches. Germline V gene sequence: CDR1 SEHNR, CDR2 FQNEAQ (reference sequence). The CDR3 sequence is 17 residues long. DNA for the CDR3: TGTGCCAGCAGCTTAGTTCGTTGGACTAGAATTTCTGATACGCAGTATTTT. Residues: CASSLVRWTRISDTQYF.

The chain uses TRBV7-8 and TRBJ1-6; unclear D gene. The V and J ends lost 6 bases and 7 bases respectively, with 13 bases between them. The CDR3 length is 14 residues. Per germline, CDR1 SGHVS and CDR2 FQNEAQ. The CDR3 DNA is TGTGCCAGCAGGATCGACCTGGGGAATTCACCCCTCCACTTT. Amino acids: CASRIDLGNSPLHF.

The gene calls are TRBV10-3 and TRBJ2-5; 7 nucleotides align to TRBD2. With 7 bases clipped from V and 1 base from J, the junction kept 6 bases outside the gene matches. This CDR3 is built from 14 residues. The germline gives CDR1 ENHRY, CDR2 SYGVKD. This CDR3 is CAIKGEGSQETQYF. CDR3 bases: TGTGCCATCAAAGGGGAGGGGTCCCAAGAGACCCAGTACTTC.

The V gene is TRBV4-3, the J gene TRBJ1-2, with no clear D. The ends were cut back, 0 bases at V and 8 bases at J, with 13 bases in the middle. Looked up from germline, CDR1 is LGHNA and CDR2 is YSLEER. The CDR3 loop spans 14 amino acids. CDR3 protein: CASSQDLRLGGYTF. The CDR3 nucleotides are TGCGCCAGCAGCCAAGATCTGCGTCTGGGGGGCTACACCTTC.

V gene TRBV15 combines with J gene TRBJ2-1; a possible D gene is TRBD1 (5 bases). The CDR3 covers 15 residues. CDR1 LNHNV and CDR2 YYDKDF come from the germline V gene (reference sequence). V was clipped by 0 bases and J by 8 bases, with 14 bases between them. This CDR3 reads CATSRDVVRGDEQFF. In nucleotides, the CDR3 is TGTGCCACCAGCAGAGATGTAGTAAGGGGCGATGAGCAGTTCTTC.

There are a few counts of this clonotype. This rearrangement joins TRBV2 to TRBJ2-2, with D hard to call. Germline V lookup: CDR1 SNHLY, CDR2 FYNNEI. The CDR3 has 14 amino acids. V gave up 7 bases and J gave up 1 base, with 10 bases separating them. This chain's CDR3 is CASKKGRNTGELFF. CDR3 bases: TGTGCCAGCAAAAAGGGTCGGAACACCGGGGAGCTGTTTTTT.

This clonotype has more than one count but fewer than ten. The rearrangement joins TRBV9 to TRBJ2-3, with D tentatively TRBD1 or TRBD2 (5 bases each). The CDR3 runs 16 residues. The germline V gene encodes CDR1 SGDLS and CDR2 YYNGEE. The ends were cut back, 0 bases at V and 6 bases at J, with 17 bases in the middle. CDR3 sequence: CASSVAPGPRGDTQYF. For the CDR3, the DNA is TGTGCCAGCAGCGTAGCTCCGGGGCCCCGGGGTGATACGCAGTATTTT. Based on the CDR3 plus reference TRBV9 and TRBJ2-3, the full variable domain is DSGVTQTPKHLITATGQRVTLRCSPRSGDLSVYWYQQSLDQGLQFLIQYYNGEERAKGNILERFSAQQFPDLHSELNLSSLELGDSALYFCASSVAPGPRGDTQYFGPGTRLTVL.

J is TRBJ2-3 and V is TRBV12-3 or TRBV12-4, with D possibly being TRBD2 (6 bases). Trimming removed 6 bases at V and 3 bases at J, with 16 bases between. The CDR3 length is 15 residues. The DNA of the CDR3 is TGTGCCAGCAGCCCAACCGGGACTGAGACAGATACGCAGTATTTT. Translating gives CASSPTGTETDTQYF.

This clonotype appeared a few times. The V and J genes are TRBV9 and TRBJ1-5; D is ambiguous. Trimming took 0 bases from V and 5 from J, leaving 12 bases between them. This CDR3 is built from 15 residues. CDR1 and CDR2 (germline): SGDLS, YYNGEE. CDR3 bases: TGTGCCAGCAGCGTAGATGGCACCCGAGATCAGCCCCAGCATTTT. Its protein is CASSVDGTRDQPQHF.

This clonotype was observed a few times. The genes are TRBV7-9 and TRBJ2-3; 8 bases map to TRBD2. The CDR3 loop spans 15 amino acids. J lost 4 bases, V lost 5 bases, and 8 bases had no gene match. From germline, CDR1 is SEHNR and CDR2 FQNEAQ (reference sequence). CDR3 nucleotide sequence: TGTGCCAGCAGCAATATAGCGGGATTGGCAGATACGCAGTATTTT. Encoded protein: CASSNIAGLADTQYF.

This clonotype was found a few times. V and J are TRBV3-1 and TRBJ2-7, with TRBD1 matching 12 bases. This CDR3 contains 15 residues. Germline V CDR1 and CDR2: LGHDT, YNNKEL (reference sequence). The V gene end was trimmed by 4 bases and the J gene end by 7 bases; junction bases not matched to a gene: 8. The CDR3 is CASSPGQGAGGEQYF. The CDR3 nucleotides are TGTGCCAGCAGCCCGGGACAGGGGGCGGGAGGGGAGCAGTACTTC.

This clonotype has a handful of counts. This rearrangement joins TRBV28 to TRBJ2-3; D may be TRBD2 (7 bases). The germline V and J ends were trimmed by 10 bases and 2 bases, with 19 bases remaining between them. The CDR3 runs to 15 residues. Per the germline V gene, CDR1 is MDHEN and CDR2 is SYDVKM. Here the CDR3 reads CAIQRGGLNTDTQYF. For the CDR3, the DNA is TGTGCCATCCAGAGGGGGGGCTTAAACACAGATACGCAGTATTTT.

The CDR3 region is CASSYTGTQNTEAFF. DNA for the CDR3: TGTGCCAGCAGTTACACCGGGACCCAGAACACTGAAGCTTTCTTT. The chain links TRBV6-2 or TRBV6-3 to TRBJ1-1; weak D call: TRBD1 (5 bases). The CDR3 extends over 15 amino acids. The germline V and J ends were trimmed by 2 bases and 1 base, with 11 bases remaining between them. Germline lookup yields CDR1 MNHEY and CDR2 SVGEGT.

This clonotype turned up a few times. CDR3 sequence: CASSYKGATDNEQFF. The CDR3 DNA reads TGCGCCAGCAGCTATAAGGGGGCAACCGACAATGAGCAGTTCTTC. The V gene is TRBV5-1, the J gene TRBJ2-1, with 7 bases fitting TRBD1. The CDR3 is 15 amino acids. J lost 5 bases, V lost 3 bases, and 8 bases had no gene match. Germline loops: CDR1 SGHRS, CDR2 YFSETQ.